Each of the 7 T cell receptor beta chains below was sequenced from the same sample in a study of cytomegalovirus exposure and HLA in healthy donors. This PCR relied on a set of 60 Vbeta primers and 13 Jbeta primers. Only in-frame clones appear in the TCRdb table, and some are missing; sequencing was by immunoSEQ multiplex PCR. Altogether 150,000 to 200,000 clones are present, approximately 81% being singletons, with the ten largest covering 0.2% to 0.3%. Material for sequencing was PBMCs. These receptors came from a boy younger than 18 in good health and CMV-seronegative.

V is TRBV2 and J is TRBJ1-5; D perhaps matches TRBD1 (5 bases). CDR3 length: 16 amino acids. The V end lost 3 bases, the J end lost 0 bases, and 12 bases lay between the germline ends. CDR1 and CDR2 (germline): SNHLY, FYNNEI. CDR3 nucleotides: TGTGCCAGCAGTGACGGCCCTGGACATAGCAATCAGCCCCAGCATTTT. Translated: CASSDGPGHSNQPQHF.

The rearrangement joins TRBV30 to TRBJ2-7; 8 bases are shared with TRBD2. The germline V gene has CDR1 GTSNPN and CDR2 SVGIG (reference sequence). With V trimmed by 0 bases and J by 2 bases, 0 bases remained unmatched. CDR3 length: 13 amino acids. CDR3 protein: CAWSVGGAYEQYF. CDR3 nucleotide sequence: TGTGCCTGGAGTGTCGGGGGGGCCTACGAGCAGTACTTC.

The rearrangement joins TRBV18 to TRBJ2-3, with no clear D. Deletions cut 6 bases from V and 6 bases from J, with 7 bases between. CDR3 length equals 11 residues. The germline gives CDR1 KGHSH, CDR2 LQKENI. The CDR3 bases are TGTGCCAGCTCTTCCGGGGATACGCAGTATTTT. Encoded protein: CASSSGDTQYF.

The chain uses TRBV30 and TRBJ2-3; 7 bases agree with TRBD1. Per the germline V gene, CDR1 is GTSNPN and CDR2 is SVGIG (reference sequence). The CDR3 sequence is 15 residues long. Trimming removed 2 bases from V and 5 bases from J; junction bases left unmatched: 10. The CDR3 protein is CAWSLGDSWGDTQYF. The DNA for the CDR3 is TGTGCCTGGAGTTTGGGGGACAGTTGGGGAGATACGCAGTATTTT.

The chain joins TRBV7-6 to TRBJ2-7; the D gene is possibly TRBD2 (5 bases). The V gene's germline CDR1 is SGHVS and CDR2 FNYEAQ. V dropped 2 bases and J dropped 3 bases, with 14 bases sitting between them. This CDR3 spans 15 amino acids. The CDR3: CASSLSPAESYEQYF. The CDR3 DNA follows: TGTGCCAGCAGCTTAAGTCCAGCGGAAAGCTACGAGCAGTACTTC.

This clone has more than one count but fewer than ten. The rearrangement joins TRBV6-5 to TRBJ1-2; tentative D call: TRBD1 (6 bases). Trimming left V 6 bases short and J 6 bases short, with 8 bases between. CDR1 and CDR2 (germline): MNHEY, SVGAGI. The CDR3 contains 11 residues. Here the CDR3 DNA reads TGTGCCAGCAGGCAGGGGCATGGCTACACCTTC. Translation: CASRQGHGYTF.

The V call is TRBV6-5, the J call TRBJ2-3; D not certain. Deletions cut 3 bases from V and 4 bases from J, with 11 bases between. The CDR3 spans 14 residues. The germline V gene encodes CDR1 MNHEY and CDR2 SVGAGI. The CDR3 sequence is CASSYLSSADTQYF. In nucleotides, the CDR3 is TGTGCCAGCAGTTATTTATCCAGCGCAGATACGCAGTATTTT.